This passage covers 27 T cell receptor beta chains from one sample sequenced in a study of blood T cell repertoires in COVID-19 (dated by TCRdb to about 2020). Receptor amplification or capture employed the immunoSEQ multiplex PCR assay. The table was pulled from immuneACCESS by TCRdb, which kept in-frame rearrangements only. Such tables lose some clones; where checked, under half of the loss comes from unresolved V genes, and the rest has no known cause. This sample gives fewer than 85,000 clones in total; around 82% of them show up just once. The ten top clones hold around 28% of the sample. Sequencing was done on a sample of peripheral blood. These receptors came from a human donor in a cohort sampled during active COVID-19.

This clone came up many times. The chain combines TRBV19 with TRBJ2-5, with no clear D. Germline CDR1 and CDR2: LNHDA and SQIVND (reference sequence). V was clipped by 3 bases and J by 7 bases, with 6 bases between them. The CDR3 contains 11 residues. CDR3 protein: CASSMGLTQYF. CDR3 DNA: TGTGCCAGTAGTATGGGCCTGACCCAGTACTTC.

The chain joins TRBV3-1 (or the pseudogene TRBV3-2) to TRBJ1-1; 8 bases fit TRBD1. CDR1 is LGHDT, CDR2 YNNKEL, per germline (reference sequence). The CDR3 sequence is 14 residues long. The J segment lost 4 bases and the V segment lost 4 bases, leaving 5 bases of the junction unmatched. CDR3 sequence reads: CASSRQGMSTEAFF. CDR3 bases: TGTGCCAGCAGCCGACAGGGGATGAGCACTGAAGCTTTCTTT.

The chain has TRBV10-3 and TRBJ2-7; 9 bases are a match to TRBD1. The CDR3 has 13 amino acids. Germline CDR1 reads ENHRY; CDR2 reads SYGVKD. After removal of 6 bases from V and 6 bases from J, the junction contained 6 bases not matched to a gene. The CDR3 region is CAISRTGGGEQYF. The DNA for the CDR3 is TGTGCCATCAGCAGAACAGGGGGCGGCGAGCAGTACTTC.

The V call is TRBV4-2, the J call TRBJ1-2, with 11 nucleotides matching TRBD1. Germline CDR1 reads LGHNA; CDR2 reads YNFKEQ. With 6 bases clipped from V and 0 bases from J, the junction kept 6 bases outside the gene matches. This CDR3 region has 16 residues. The CDR3 is CASRGDRGSANYGYTF. DNA of the CDR3: TGTGCCAGCAGGGGGGACAGGGGGTCGGCTAACTATGGCTACACCTTC.

V and J are TRBV13 and TRBJ2-7, with 7 positions matching TRBD1. J lost 1 base, V lost 5 bases, and 5 bases had no gene match. CDR1 is PRHDT and CDR2 is FYEKMQ in the germline V gene (reference sequence). The CDR3 spans 14 residues. The CDR3 loop is CASSNRDSSYEQYF. The CDR3 bases are TGTGCCAGCAGCAACCGGGACAGTTCCTACGAGCAGTACTTC.

This chain connects TRBV5-1 to TRBJ2-7; 9 bases agree with TRBD1. Looked up from germline, CDR1 is SGHRS and CDR2 is YFSETQ. The V gene end was trimmed by 0 bases and the J gene end by 0 bases; junction bases not matched to a gene: 4. The CDR3 length is 16 residues. CDR3 loop: CASSLEGQGLSYEQYF. For the CDR3, the DNA is TGCGCCAGCAGCTTGGAGGGACAGGGCCTCTCCTACGAGCAGTACTTC.

The gene calls are TRBV6-6 and TRBJ2-2; D gene ambiguous. V was pared by 2 bases and J by 12 bases, with 16 bases between. CDR1 is MNHNY and CDR2 is SVGAGI in the germline V gene (reference sequence). CDR3 length: 14 residues. CDR3 nucleotide sequence: TGTGCCAGCAGTTACCTCACGGTCAATTCCAAGCTGTTTTTT. This gives the protein CASSYLTVNSKLFF.

The chain uses TRBV5-1 and TRBJ2-1, with 11 bases that match TRBD2. This CDR3 spans 16 amino acids. The junction had 10 bases not matched to a gene; V was cut back by 4 bases and J by 7 bases. The germline CDR1 and CDR2 sequences are SGHRS and YFSETQ. CDR3 in DNA: TGCGCCAGCAGCACCTCACTAGCGGGGGCCAGAAATGAGCAGTTCTTC. It encodes CASSTSLAGARNEQFF. The variable domain in full, completed from reference TRBV5-1 and TRBJ2-1, reads KAGVTQTPRYLIKTRGQQVTLSCSPISGHRSVSWYQQTPGQGLQFLFEYFSETQRNKGNFPGRFSGRQFSNSRSEMNVSTLELGDSALYLCASSTSLAGARNEQFFGPGTRLTVL.

The chain joins TRBV6-5 to TRBJ1-5; D is undetermined. The germline V and J ends were trimmed by 6 bases and 5 bases, with 14 bases remaining between them. Germline CDR1 reads MNHEY; CDR2 reads SVGAGI. The CDR3 spans 14 residues. The CDR3 region is CASSPNGSYQPQHF. DNA of the CDR3: TGTGCCAGCAGCCCAAATGGGAGTTATCAGCCCCAGCATTTT.

This clone was picked up one time. The CDR3 protein is CASRLTGGDEKLFF. CDR3 in DNA: TGTGCCAGCAGGCTGACAGGGGGTGATGAAAAACTGTTTTTT. V is TRBV6-6 and J is TRBJ1-4, with TRBD1 matching 9 bases. Germline loops: CDR1 MNHNY, CDR2 SVGAGI (reference sequence). V dropped 6 bases and J dropped 6; count of bases not matched to a gene: 5. There are 14 residues in the CDR3.

This CDR3 is CASSPGAGQGVGTEAFF. Here the CDR3 DNA reads TGTGCCAGCAGCCCTGGAGCCGGACAGGGGGTGGGCACTGAAGCTTTCTTT. This chain links TRBV27 with TRBJ1-1; TRBD1 matches 10 bases. The CDR3 loop spans 17 amino acids. V was clipped by 6 bases and J by 4 bases; unmatched bases: 14. CDR1 MNHEY and CDR2 SMNVEV come from the germline V gene (reference sequence).

This rearrangement joins TRBV9 to TRBJ1-4, with D possibly being TRBD1 (6 bases). The CDR3 runs to 14 residues. Trimming removed 0 bases at V and 7 bases at J, with 10 bases between. Germline V gives CDR1 SGDLS, CDR2 YYNGEE. The CDR3 nucleotides read TGTGCCAGCAGCGTAGGTCAGGGGAGTGAAAAACTGTTTTTT. Encoded protein: CASSVGQGSEKLFF.

The chain combines TRBV10-3 with TRBJ1-2, with 9 bases fitting TRBD1. Germline-derived CDR1 and CDR2 are ENHRY and SYGVKD. The CDR3 is 17 residues long. The J segment lost 4 bases and the V segment lost 4 bases, leaving 13 bases of the junction unmatched. The CDR3, as DNA: TGTGCCATCAGTGGTCCGGGACAGGGCATGGAAGGCTATGGCTACACCTTC. Translation gives CAISGPGQGMEGYGYTF.

This clone was picked up many times. The J gene is TRBJ2-7, the V gene TRBV2, with a possible D match to TRBD2 (6 bases). CDR3 size: 15 residues. Germline V gene lookup returns CDR1 SNHLY and CDR2 FYNNEI. V was shortened by 3 bases and J by 3 bases, with 15 bases between the two germline ends. The CDR3: CASSEEGNGIYEQYF. CDR3 DNA sequence: TGTGCCAGCAGTGAGGAGGGTAACGGAATCTACGAGCAGTACTTC.

The chain employs TRBV14 and TRBJ2-6, with D hard to call. The CDR3 extends over 14 amino acids. The germline V gene has CDR1 SGHDN and CDR2 FVKESK. Trimming took off 5 bases at V and 0 bases at J, with 5 bases between the two ends. This CDR3 is CASSRSSGANVLTF. The CDR3 coding sequence is TGTGCCAGCAGCAGGAGCTCTGGGGCCAACGTCCTGACTTTC.

The gene calls are TRBV7-2 and TRBJ2-7, with a possible D match to TRBD1 (6 bases). This CDR3 is built from 15 residues. V lost 3 bases, J lost 3 bases, and 15 bases lay in between. The germline V gene has CDR1 SGHTA and CDR2 FQGNSA. The CDR3 DNA follows: TGTGCCAGCAGCTTCAAGGGGGAAGGATACTACGAGCAGTACTTC. It is translated as CASSFKGEGYYEQYF.

This rearrangement joins TRBV9 to TRBJ2-5; 9 bases map to TRBD1. The germline CDR1 and CDR2 sequences are SGDLS and YYNGEE. Trimming at V came to 4 bases and at J to 0 bases, leaving 10 bases not matched to a gene. The CDR3 has 17 residues. The CDR3 region has the DNA TGTGCCAGCAGCTCAACCGGGACAGGGCCGTACCAAGAGACCCAGTACTTC. Residues: CASSSTGTGPYQETQYF. Combining the CDR3 with reference TRBV9 and TRBJ2-5 gives the whole variable domain DSGVTQTPKHLITATGQRVTLRCSPRSGDLSVYWYQQSLDQGLQFLIQYYNGEERAKGNILERFSAQQFPDLHSELNLSSLELGDSALYFCASSSTGTGPYQETQYFGPGTRLLVL.

Note on this clone: The junction shows a germline mismatch at one end, possibly a read error. The J gene is TRBJ2-5, the V gene TRBV20-1, with D maybe TRBD2 (6 bases). The CDR3 sequence is 15 residues long. CDR1 and CDR2 (germline): DFQATT, SNEGSKA (reference sequence). As DNA, the CDR3 is TGCAGTGCTAGTCGGAGGGCCCACACACAAGAGGCCCAGTACTTC. Translating it yields CSASRRAHTQEAQYF.

The chain combines TRBV9 with TRBJ2-1; 13 nucleotides line up with TRBD2. V shed 3 bases and J 3 bases; nucleotides not matched to a gene: 12. This CDR3 is built from 19 residues. Germline-derived CDR1 and CDR2 are SGDLS and YYNGEE. The CDR3 protein is CASSARLAGGPRFYNEQFF. DNA of the CDR3: TGTGCCAGCAGCGCCCGACTAGCGGGGGGTCCTCGTTTCTACAATGAGCAGTTCTTC. The full variable domain, with the rest looked up from reference TRBV9 and TRBJ2-1, is DSGVTQTPKHLITATGQRVTLRCSPRSGDLSVYWYQQSLDQGLQFLIQYYNGEERAKGNILERFSAQQFPDLHSELNLSSLELGDSALYFCASSARLAGGPRFYNEQFFGPGTRLTVL.

The rearrangement links TRBV3-1 (or the pseudogene TRBV3-2) to TRBJ2-1; 9 bases are a match to TRBD2. Germline CDR1 and CDR2: LGHDT and YNNKEL (reference sequence). The V segment lost 0 bases and the J segment 6 bases; nucleotides outside the gene matches: 12. The CDR3 contains 18 residues. CDR3 sequence: CASSQDSLAGFEPNEQFF. CDR3 sequence (DNA): TGTGCCAGCAGCCAAGACAGTCTAGCGGGGTTCGAGCCCAATGAGCAGTTCTTC.

The genes are TRBV7-9 and TRBJ1-1; 8 positions agree with TRBD1. V dropped 4 bases and J dropped 0; count of bases not matched to a gene: 7. The CDR3 is made up of 16 amino acids. Germline V gene data show CDR1 as SEHNR and CDR2 as FQNEAQ (reference sequence). The CDR3 sequence is CASSSGQGRVNTEAFF. DNA of the CDR3: TGTGCCAGCAGCTCCGGACAGGGTAGGGTGAACACTGAAGCTTTCTTT.

The chain couples TRBV7-3 to TRBJ2-1, with D possibly being TRBD2 (6 bases). Germline-derived CDR1 and CDR2 are SGHTA and FQGTGA. The CDR3 sequence is 15 residues long. Trimming removed 5 bases from V and 3 bases from J, with 14 bases in between. The DNA of the CDR3 is TGTGCCAGCAGCATGCTAGCGTCTGGCTACAATGAGCAGTTCTTC. Translated, it gives CASSMLASGYNEQFF.

The gene calls are TRBV16 and TRBJ2-3; 10 nucleotides line up with TRBD1. CDR1 and CDR2 (germline): KGHSY, FQNENV. The CDR3 is made up of 14 amino acids. The junction had 3 bases not matched to a gene; V was cut back by 5 bases and J by 4 bases. In nucleotides, the CDR3 is TGTGCCAGCAGCAGTGGACAGGGGGCAGATACGCAGTATTTT. Its translation is CASSSGQGADTQYF. The variable domain in full, with the rest retrieved from reference TRBV16 and TRBJ2-3, is GEEVAQTPKHLVRGEGQKAKLYCAPIKGHSYVFWYQQVLKNEFKFLISFQNENVFDETGMPKERFSAKCLPNSPCSLEIQATKLEDSAVYFCASSSGQGADTQYFGPGTRLTVL.

The rearrangement joins TRBV7-9 to TRBJ2-7; 9 nucleotides line up with TRBD1. V was clipped by 4 bases and J by 2 bases; unmatched bases: 3. CDR1 is SEHNR, CDR2 FQNEAQ, per germline (reference sequence). The CDR3 totals 14 residues. The CDR3, as DNA: TGTGCCAGCAGCTCTGGACAGGGGACCTACGAGCAGTACTTC. Translation gives CASSSGQGTYEQYF.

The chain recombines TRBV4-3 with TRBJ2-7; D unclear. CDR3 length: 15 amino acids. The germline CDR1 and CDR2 sequences are LGHNA and YSLEER. V was trimmed by 0 bases and J by 2 bases, leaving 11 bases between them. The CDR3: CASSQDSVPAYEQYF. The CDR3 DNA sequence: TGCGCCAGCAGCCAAGACAGCGTCCCGGCCTACGAGCAGTACTTC.

This sequence joins TRBV11-3 and TRBJ1-3, with a weak D call TRBD1 (5 bases). Trimming pared 5 bases from V and 7 bases from J, leaving 12 bases between. The CDR3 totals 13 residues. Germline CDR1 SGHNT, CDR2 YENEEA. The CDR3 region is CASSPNKGNTIYF. The CDR3 region has the DNA TGTGCCAGCAGCCCCAACAAGGGGAACACCATATATTTT.

CDR3 protein: CASSVATLANEKLFF. The DNA of the CDR3 is TGTGCCAGCAGCGTAGCTACCTTGGCTAATGAAAAACTGTTTTTT. The chain carries TRBV9 and TRBJ1-4; no clear D gene. There are 15 residues in the CDR3. Germline CDR1 SGDLS, CDR2 YYNGEE. Trimming pared 0 bases from V and 3 bases from J, leaving 9 bases between.